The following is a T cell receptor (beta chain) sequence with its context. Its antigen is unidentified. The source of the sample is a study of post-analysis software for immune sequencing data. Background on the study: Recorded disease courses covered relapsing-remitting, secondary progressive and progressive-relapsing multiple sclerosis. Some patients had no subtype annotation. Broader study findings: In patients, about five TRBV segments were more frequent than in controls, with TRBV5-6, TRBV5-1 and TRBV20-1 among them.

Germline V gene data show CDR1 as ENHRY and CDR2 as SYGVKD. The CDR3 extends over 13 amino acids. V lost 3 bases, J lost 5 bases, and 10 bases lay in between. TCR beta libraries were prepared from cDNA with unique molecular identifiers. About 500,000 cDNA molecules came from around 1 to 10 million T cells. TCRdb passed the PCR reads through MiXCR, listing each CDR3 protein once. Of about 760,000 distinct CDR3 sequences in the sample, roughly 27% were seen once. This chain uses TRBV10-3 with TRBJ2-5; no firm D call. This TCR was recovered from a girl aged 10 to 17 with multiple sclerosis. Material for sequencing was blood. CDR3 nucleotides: TGTGCCATCAGTGATGGGATGGGGGAGACCCAGTACTTC. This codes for CAISDGMGETQYF.